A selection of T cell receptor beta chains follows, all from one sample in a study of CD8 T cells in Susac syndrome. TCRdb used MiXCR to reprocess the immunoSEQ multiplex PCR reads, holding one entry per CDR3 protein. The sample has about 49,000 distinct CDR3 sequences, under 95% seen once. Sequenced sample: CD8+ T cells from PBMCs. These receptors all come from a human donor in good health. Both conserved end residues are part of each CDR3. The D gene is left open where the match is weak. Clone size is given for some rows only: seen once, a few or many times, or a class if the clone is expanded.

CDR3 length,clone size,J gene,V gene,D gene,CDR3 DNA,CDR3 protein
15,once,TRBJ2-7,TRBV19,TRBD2,TGTGCCAGTAGTATAGGAGCGGGAGGACCTTACGAGCAGTACTTC,CASSIGAGGPYEQYF
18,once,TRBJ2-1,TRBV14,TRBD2,TGTGCCAGCAGCCAAGATCTTCCTAGCGGGAGTCTTGAGAATGAGCAGTTCTTC,CASSQDLPSGSLENEQFF
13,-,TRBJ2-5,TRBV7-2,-,TGTGCCAGCACGACCAGACGGCAAGAGACCCAGTACTTC,CASTTRRQETQYF
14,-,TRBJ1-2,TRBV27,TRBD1,TGTGCCAGCAGTCCCGGGACAGGGATATTTGGCTACACCTTC,CASSPGTGIFGYTF
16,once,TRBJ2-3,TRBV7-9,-,TGTGCCAGCAGTCCCTACTTGGCTTCTGACACAGATACGCAGTATTTT,CASSPYLASDTDTQYF
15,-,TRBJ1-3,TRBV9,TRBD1,TGTGCCAGCAGCATCGGGACAGGAACCGGAAACACCATATATTTT,CASSIGTGTGNTIYF
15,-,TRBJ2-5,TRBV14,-,TGTGCCAGCAGCCAAGATCTAAGTTACCAAGAGACCCAGTACTTC,CASSQDLSYQETQYF
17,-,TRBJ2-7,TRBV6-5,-,TGTGCCAGCAGTTACTCAGACCCCGATAGCGCTATCTACGAGCAGTACTTC,CASSYSDPDSAIYEQYF
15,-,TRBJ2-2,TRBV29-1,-,TGCAGCGCCCGGGGTGAAGGGGTTAACACCGGGGAGCTGTTTTTT,CSARGEGVNTGELFF
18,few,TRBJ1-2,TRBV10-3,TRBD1,TGTGCCATCAGTGAGTCGTCACCGCAGGGGGCATTGGGGTATGGCTACACCTTC,CAISESSPQGALGYGYTF
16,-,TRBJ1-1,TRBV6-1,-,TGTGCCAGCAGTGAGGCGCTGGGGGCGAGGAACACTGAAGCTTTCTTT,CASSEALGARNTEAFF
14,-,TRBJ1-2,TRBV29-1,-,TGCAGCGTTGAAGATAGGCGGGTTCACTATGGCTACACCTTC,CSVEDRRVHYGYTF
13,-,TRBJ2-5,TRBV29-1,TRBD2,TGCAGCGTCGCCCTAGCGGACCAAGAGACCCAGTACTTC,CSVALADQETQYF
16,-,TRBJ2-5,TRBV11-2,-,TGTGCCAGCAGCTCCACCAGGGGGGAGGGCCCTGAGACCCAGTACTTC,CASSSTRGEGPETQYF
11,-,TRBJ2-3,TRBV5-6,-,TGTGCCAGCAGCTTGGGGGGTTTGGCGTATTTT,CASSLGGLAYF
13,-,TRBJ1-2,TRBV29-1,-,TGCAGCGTTGTCGCGGACGGGTACTATGGCTACACCTTC,CSVVADGYYGYTF
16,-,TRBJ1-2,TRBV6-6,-,TGTGCCAGCAGTTACTCGAATCCGGGACGGGGGTATGGCTACACCTTC,CASSYSNPGRGYGYTF
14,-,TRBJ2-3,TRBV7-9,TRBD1,TGTGCCAGCAGAGCCGACAGGGCGGCAGATACGCAGTATTTT,CASRADRAADTQYF
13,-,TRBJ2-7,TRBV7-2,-,TGTGCCAGCAGCTTAGCGCTAAGCTCCGAGCAGTACTTC,CASSLALSSEQYF
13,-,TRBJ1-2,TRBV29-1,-,TGCAGCGTACCCAGGACAGAAATCTATGGCTACACCTTC,CSVPRTEIYGYTF
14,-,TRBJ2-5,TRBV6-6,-,TGTGCCAGCCTACAGGGTAGGCAGGGAGAGACCCAGTACTTC,CASLQGRQGETQYF
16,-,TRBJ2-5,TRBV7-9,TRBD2,TGTGCCAGCAGTTCCCCGGGACTAGCGGAACGGGAGACCCAGTACTTC,CASSSPGLAERETQYF
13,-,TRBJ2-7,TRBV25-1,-,TGTGCCAGTCAACGGACGGACTCCTACGAGCAGTACTTC,CASQRTDSYEQYF
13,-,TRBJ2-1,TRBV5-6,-,TGTGCCAGCAGCGACGGAGCGGCTGGTGAGCAGTTCTTC,CASSDGAAGEQFF
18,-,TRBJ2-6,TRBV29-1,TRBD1,TGCAGCGCTGGGGTTGTGACAGGGGCCTCCTCTGGGGCCAACGTCCTGACTTTC,CSAGVVTGASSGANVLTF
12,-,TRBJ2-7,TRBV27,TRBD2,TGTGCCAGCAGGGGACTAGGGGGTGAGCAGTACTTC,CASRGLGGEQYF